The sequence of this T cell receptor (beta chain) was determined in a study of blood T cell repertoires in COVID-19. At the level of the study: The United States, Italy and Spain provided the acute and convalescent COVID-19 samples. The analysed material was cDNA or gDNA that came from T cells, B-cell-depleted T cells, or PBMCs.

Authors' analysis steps: Amplification of reference gene primers was used by the study to estimate nucleated cell counts. Measured with immunoSEQ multiplex PCR; TCRdb has only the in-frame clones, and not every one. Clone size and V and J calls were adopted from that table, with D and trimming inferred from the DNA. This sample yields approximately 220,000 clones, of which about 80% are seen a single time; 2% to 3% belongs to the top ten. Trimming pared 0 bases from V and 3 bases from J, leaving 7 bases between. Germline V gives CDR1 SGHRS, CDR2 YFSETQ. The length of the CDR3 is 13 residues. The chain links TRBV5-1 to TRBJ2-7; possible D gene TRBD1, 5 bases. The sample was peripheral blood. This receptor was identified in a woman aged 40 to 50 with active or convalescent COVID-19. CDR3 DNA sequence: TGCGCCAGCAGCTTGGCGACAGACTACGAGCAGTACTTC. It codes for CASSLATDYEQYF.